This T cell receptor (beta chain) emerged from a study of blood T cells in healthy people across ages. The donors, aged about 6 to 100, were healthy Caucasians from Russia. With a J-beta primer mix and a sample-barcoded 5' primer, a second PCR ran roughly 6 to 12 cycles. TCRdb fed the 5' RACE reads into MiXCR, producing one record per CDR3 protein. The repertoire holds some 890,000 distinct CDR3 sequences, almost 30% seen once, with approximately 10% in the top ten. The CDR3 totals 14 residues. Per the germline V gene, CDR1 is DFQATT and CDR2 is SNEGSKA (reference sequence). V lost 6 bases to trimming and J lost 6 bases; unmatched junction nucleotides: 11. This same sample was also part of a study on T cells of mothers and their children. That work adds: Versus unrelated pairs, overlap was slightly higher in related mother-child pairs, without reaching significance.

This sequence originates from a middle-aged woman in good health. The chain links TRBV20-1 to TRBJ1-1, with 9 bases identical to TRBD1. The sequenced material came from blood. The CDR3 DNA reads TGCAGTGCCCCCGAGGACAGGGGTGACGCTGAAGCTTTCTTT. It yields the protein CSAPEDRGDAEAFF.